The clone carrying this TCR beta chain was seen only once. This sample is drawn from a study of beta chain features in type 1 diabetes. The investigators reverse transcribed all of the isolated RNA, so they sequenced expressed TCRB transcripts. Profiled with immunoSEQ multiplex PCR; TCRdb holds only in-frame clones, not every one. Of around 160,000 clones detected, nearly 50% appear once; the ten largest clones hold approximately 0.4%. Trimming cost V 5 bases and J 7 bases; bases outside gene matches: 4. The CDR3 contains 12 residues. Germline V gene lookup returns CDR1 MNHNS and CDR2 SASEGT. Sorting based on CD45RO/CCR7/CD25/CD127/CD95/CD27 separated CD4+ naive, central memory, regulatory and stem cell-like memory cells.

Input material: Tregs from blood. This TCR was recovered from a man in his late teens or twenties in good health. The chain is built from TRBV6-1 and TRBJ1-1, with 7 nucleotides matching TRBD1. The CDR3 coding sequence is TGTGCCAGCAGTCGAACAGGGGTTGAAGCTTTCTTT. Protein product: CASSRTGVEAFF.